Listed below are T cell receptor beta chains from one sample, sequenced in a study of blood T cell repertoires in COVID-19. Produced via immunoSEQ multiplex PCR; TCRdb's table is partial and in-frame only. This table holds fewer than 250,000 clones, nearly 95% found once. The sequenced sample consisted of peripheral blood. The origin of the receptors is a man younger than 40 with COVID-19, enrolled during active disease. The CDR3 runs from the conserved cysteine through the conserved F or W. Each record gives: V gene, J gene, CDR3 protein.

TRBV6-5,TRBJ2-2,CASSSDRDSSAGELFF
TRBV4-1,TRBJ1-2,CASSPGLDYGYTF
TRBV7-9,TRBJ1-4,CASSLSSGRGREKLFF
TRBV20-1,TRBJ2-6,CSASSGNHGSGANVLTF
TRBV6-5,TRBJ2-5,CASSYLQTQYF
TRBV6-4,TRBJ2-5,CASSQTGGETQYF
TRBV24-1,TRBJ2-1,CATREGQGTGPQFF
TRBV12-3/TRBV12-4,TRBJ2-3,CASRTTDTQYF
TRBV9,TRBJ2-7,CASSVKGEYEQYF
TRBV11-2,TRBJ2-7,CASSLGIGQTYEQYF
TRBV5-1,TRBJ2-3,CASSSRGTDRTDTQYF
TRBV30,TRBJ2-7,CAWTLAGGLYEQYF
TRBV6-5,TRBJ1-1,CASSYGQGRNTEAFF
TRBV4-2,TRBJ2-1,CASSQDQGGSSYNEQFF
TRBV5-5,TRBJ2-1,CASSHGQGYNEQFF
TRBV19,TRBJ1-1,CASSPGVRPTEAFF
TRBV7-9,TRBJ1-1,CASSREIAEAFF
TRBV6-5,TRBJ1-6,CASSLGQLNSPLHF
TRBV9,TRBJ2-3,CASSVGWRGVTDTQYF
TRBV4-2,TRBJ1-1,CASSQDLATSPGHWNTEAFF
TRBV7-7,TRBJ1-1,CASSYRTRGRNTEAFF
TRBV6-5,TRBJ2-7,CASSYSGQGPGYEQYF
TRBV6-1,TRBJ1-5,CASSGGTQRQPQHF
TRBV12-3/TRBV12-4,TRBJ1-2,CASSLAPEYGYTF
TRBV18,TRBJ1-2,CASSPGQFDSGYTF
TRBV16,TRBJ1-1,CASSQYVTEMNTEAFF
TRBV7-9,TRBJ2-1,CASSPTSGGVNEQFF
TRBV10-3,TRBJ2-4,CAISSTKNIQYF
TRBV10-3,TRBJ1-5,CAISLSPAMDQPQHF
TRBV6-5,TRBJ1-4,CASSTGRAEKLFF
TRBV10-3,TRBJ1-6,CAISDPPAGSPLHF
TRBV28,TRBJ1-2,CASSTPGGGYTF
TRBV27,TRBJ2-7,CASSLKKGDGSYEQYF
TRBV29-1,TRBJ2-7,CSVEDSSGYEQYF
TRBV5-6,TRBJ2-6,CASSLGRGLGANVLTF
TRBV9,TRBJ2-7,CASSVEAGGPSYEQYF
TRBV10-3,TRBJ1-2,CAISDTSGGGYTF
TRBV29-1,TRBJ1-1,CSVSMDRVNTEAFF
TRBV2,TRBJ1-4,CASRGQFNEKLFF
TRBV4-1,TRBJ1-4,CASSQGQINEKLFF
TRBV18,TRBJ1-1,CASSEGTGARNTEAFF